This T cell receptor (beta chain) was identified in a study of blood T cell repertoires in COVID-19 (dated by TCRdb to 2020 to 2021). Background on the whole study: Samples covering the acute and convalescent phases of COVID-19 were provided by collaborators in the United States, Italy and Spain. A freely available public database, intended as a resource for researchers studying the immune response to SARS-CoV-2, is where the repertoires were released. The material from the prospective study consisted of cDNA or gDNA derived from T cells, B-cell-depleted T cells, or PBMCs. Where HLA class I and class II types were available, the types were taken from metadata supplied by the sample provider, not from assay-based typing. The dataset comprised deeply sampled blood TCRbeta repertoires from subjects exposed to, actively infected with, or recovered from COVID-19. A de-identified subject ID, COVID-19 status, age in years and sex were almost always included in the sample metadata. The samples were drawn from two sources: the first 160 participants of the ongoing ImmuneRACE study, and approximately 1,300 subjects contributed by 6 global collaborators.

The immunoSEQ Assay, a bias-controlled multiplex PCR, was used to amplify TCRbeta CDR3 regions from genomic DNA. The paper's processing steps were these. Nucleated cell counts per sample were estimated from amplification of reference gene primers within the assay. To quantify the absolute abundance of each unique TCRbeta CDR3 rearrangement, sequence reads were collapsed and filtered. For each sample, productive Simpson clonality was calculated as the square root of Simpson's diversity index across productive rearrangements. Not all clones reach the TCRdb copy of this immuneACCESS table, which keeps in-frame sequences only. Checked studies attribute under half of the gap to unresolved V genes and leave the rest unexplained. The V and J calls and clone size come from that table; D and trimming were worked out from the DNA. In all, the sample holds about 260,000 clones, and more than 75% of those were seen once. Over 7.5% of the sample is in the top ten clones.

Samples from volunteer blood donors who had recovered from COVID-19 were contributed by a second Seattle source. The collaborating institutions used their own protocols to collect whole blood in K2EDTA tubes. For TCRbeta analysis, collaborators shipped samples as frozen whole blood, isolated PBMCs, or DNA extracted from either of those sample types. There are 18 amino acids in the CDR3, from cysteine to phenylalanine inclusive. Only CDR3 DNA is held: 54 bases, read in frame from base 1. The junction carries 24 bases between V and J, which are trimmed by 4 bases and 3 bases respectively. Per the germline V gene, LGHNA is the CDR1 and YSLEER is the CDR2. Details on this clone: The antigen it binds to is not known. There are no base qualities to consult, and no much larger clone falls within one base.

What the study reported, not specific to this receptor: The amount of clinical and demographic metadata varied by source and participant and was provided uncurated.

The sequence is built from TRBV4-3 and TRBJ2-5, with TRBD2 tentatively as D gene (6 bases match). The sequence was obtained from a man aged 40-50 years who had recovered from COVID-19. The sequencing input was peripheral blood. CDR3 reads: CASSRYLTVRGGEETQYF. The nucleotides read TGCGCCAGCAGCCGCTACCTCACGGTTCGGGGCGGGGAAGAGACCCAGTACTTC.